The text below deals with one TCR beta chain. One end of the junction does not line up with germline, which may come from a read error. Germline V CDR1 and CDR2: LGHDT, YNNKEL (reference sequence). The CDR3 length is 13 residues. Methods used by the authors: Estimation of nucleated cell counts relied on the amplification of reference gene primers. Libraries were prepared by immunoSEQ multiplex PCR; TCRdb keeps only in-frame clonotypes and omits some of them. Clonal size and the V and J genes are those of that table, whereas D and trimming came from the DNA. This sample has tens of thousands of clones; about 81% occur once, and the top ten carry 9.2%. This record comes from a study of blood T cell repertoires in COVID-19. Study summary: COVID-19 samples from acute and convalescent phases originated in the United States, Italy and Spain. Nucleic acid was either cDNA or gDNA, and it came from T cells, B-cell-depleted T cells, or PBMCs.

This clonotype originated in a human donor in a cohort sampled during active COVID-19. J is TRBJ2-7 and V is TRBV3-1 (or the pseudogene TRBV3-2); 7 bases agree with TRBD2. The source material was peripheral blood. In DNA form, the CDR3 reads TGTGCCAGCAGCCAAGATCCCAGCGGGAAAGCGAACTTC. Its translation: CASSQDPSGKANF.